The T cell receptor (beta chain) described here comes from a study of Ad26.COV2.S vaccination and SARS-CoV-2 variants. Study outcomes and limitations: Reported post-vaccination CD8+ and CD4+ T cell responses to spike showed substantial breadth.

Turning to this clone: The antigen remains undetermined.

Clones were sequenced by immunoSEQ multiplex PCR, and TCRdb holds only the in-frame ones, with some missing. Of some 240,000 clones in the sample, 87% were seen once. Treatment indicated: approximately 18 received Ad26.COV2.S at low or high dose, single or two shots; several received placebo; per-sample allocation not given. Following the first vaccine or placebo injection, samples were taken on day 63. This specimen consisted of peripheral blood, obtained in a trial of Ad26.COV2.S vaccine versus placebo. The TCR sequence derives from a person between 18 and 60 years old who received the Ad26.COV2.S COVID-19 vaccine or a placebo.

In DNA form, the CDR3 reads TGTGCCAGCAGCGAGCGGGGGGGGTTCCCCTACAATGAGCAGTTCTTC. Translating gives CASSERGGFPYNEQFF. This rearrangement joins TRBV11-3 to TRBJ2-1; 10 bases line up with TRBD2. This CDR3 is 16 amino acids long. V trimming: 5 bases; J trimming: 2 bases; junction bases outside the gene matches: 6. Germline CDR1 SGHNT, CDR2 YENEEA. The full variable domain, with the rest looked up from reference TRBV11-3 and TRBJ2-1, is EAGVVQSPRYKIIEKKQPVAFWCNPISGHNTLYWYLQNLGQGPELLIRYENEEAVDDSQLPKDRFSAERLKGVDSTLKIQPAELGDSAVYLCASSERGGFPYNEQFFGPGTRLTVL.